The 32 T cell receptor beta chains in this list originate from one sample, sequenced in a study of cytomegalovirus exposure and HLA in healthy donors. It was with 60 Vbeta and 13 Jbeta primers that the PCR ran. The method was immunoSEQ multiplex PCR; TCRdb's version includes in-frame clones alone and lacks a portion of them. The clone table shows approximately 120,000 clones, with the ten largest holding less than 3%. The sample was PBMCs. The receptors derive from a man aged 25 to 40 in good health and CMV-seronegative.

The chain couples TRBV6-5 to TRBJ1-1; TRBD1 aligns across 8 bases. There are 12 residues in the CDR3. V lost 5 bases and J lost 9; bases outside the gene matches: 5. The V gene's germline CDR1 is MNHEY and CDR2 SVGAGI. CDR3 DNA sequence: TGTGCCAGCAGTCGGAGACAGGGGCAAGCTTTCTTT. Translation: CASSRRQGQAFF.

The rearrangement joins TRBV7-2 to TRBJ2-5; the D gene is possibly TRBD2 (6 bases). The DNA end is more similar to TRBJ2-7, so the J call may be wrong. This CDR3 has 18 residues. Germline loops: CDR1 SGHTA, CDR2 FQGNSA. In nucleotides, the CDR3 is TGTGCCAGCAGCTTAGGGTCGGGACTGCCAAGCTTCTCCTACGAGCAGTACTTC. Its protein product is CASSLGSGLPSFSYEQYF.

The CDR3 region is CASTILYTDTQYF. In DNA, the CDR3 is TGTGCCAGCACCATCCTCTACACAGATACGCAGTATTTT. The chain combines TRBV7-9 with TRBJ2-3; D not resolved. The CDR3 loop spans 13 amino acids. V lost 7 bases and J lost 2, with 10 bases in between. Germline V lookup: CDR1 SEHNR, CDR2 FQNEAQ (reference sequence).

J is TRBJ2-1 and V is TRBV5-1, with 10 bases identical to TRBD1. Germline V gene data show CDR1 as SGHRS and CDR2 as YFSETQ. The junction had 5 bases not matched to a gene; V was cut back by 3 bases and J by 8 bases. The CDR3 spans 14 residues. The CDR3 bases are TGCGCCAGCAGCTCTTCGACAGGGGGCCATGAGCAGTTCTTC. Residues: CASSSSTGGHEQFF.

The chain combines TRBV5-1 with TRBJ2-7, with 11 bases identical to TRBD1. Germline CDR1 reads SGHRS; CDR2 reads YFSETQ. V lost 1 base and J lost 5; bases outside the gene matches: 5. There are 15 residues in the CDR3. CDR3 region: CASSLFGTGGDEQYF. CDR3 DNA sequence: TGCGCCAGCAGCTTGTTTGGGACAGGGGGTGACGAGCAGTACTTC.

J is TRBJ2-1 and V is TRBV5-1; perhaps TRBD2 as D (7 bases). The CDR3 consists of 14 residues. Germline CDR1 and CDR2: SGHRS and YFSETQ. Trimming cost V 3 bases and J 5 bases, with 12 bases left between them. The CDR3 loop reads CASSSGGRHNEQFF. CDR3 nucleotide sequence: TGCGCCAGCAGCTCCGGGGGGCGCCACAATGAGCAGTTCTTC.

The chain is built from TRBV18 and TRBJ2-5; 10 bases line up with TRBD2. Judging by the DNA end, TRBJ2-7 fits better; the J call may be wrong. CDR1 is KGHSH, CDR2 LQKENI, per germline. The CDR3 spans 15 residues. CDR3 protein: CASSPGLARSYEQYF. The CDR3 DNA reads TGTGCCAGCTCACCGGGACTAGCGAGAAGCTACGAGCAGTACTTC.

For the CDR3, the DNA is TGTGCCAGCAGCCAAGACGGGACTAGCGCAAACACCTACGAGCAGTACTTC. It translates to CASSQDGTSANTYEQYF. The V and J genes are TRBV4-2 and TRBJ2-7; 10 nucleotides align to TRBD2. The CDR3 sequence is 17 residues long. The germline V gene encodes CDR1 LGHNA and CDR2 YNFKEQ. With V trimmed by 0 bases and J by 2 bases, 7 bases remained unmatched.

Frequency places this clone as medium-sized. DNA for the CDR3: TGTGCCATCAGTGAGGAGCGTGCTTCGAACACTGAAGCTTTCTTT. This encodes CAISEERASNTEAFF. The J gene is TRBJ1-1, the V gene TRBV10-3; D not resolved. CDR1 and CDR2 from the germline V gene are ENHRY and SYGVKD. V was cut by 2 bases and J by 1 base, with 11 bases left in between. This CDR3 contains 15 residues.

The CDR3 DNA follows: TGTGCCTGGAGTGTAAAGGGGCAAGGTGGCTACACCTTC. Amino acid sequence: CAWSVKGQGGYTF. The rearrangement uses TRBV30 and TRBJ1-2; weak D call: TRBD1 (5 bases). Trimming pared 0 bases from V and 7 bases from J, leaving 12 bases between. CDR1 is GTSNPN and CDR2 is SVGIG in the germline V gene (reference sequence). The CDR3 has 13 residues. The whole variable domain, remainder taken from reference TRBV30 and TRBJ1-2, is SQTIHQWPATLVQPVGSPLSLECTVEGTSNPNLYWYRQAAGRGLQLLFYSVGIGQISSEVPQNLSASRPQDRQFILSSKKLLLSDSGFYLCAWSVKGQGGYTFGSGTRLTVV.

The CDR3 DNA reads TGTGCCTCCCGACAGGGGAAAGAGACCCAGTACTTC. It encodes CASRQGKETQYF. This rearrangement joins TRBV2 to TRBJ2-5; 8 bases align to TRBD1. CDR1 is SNHLY, CDR2 FYNNEI, per germline. J gave up 3 bases and V 11 bases, and 5 bases lay outside the gene matches. The CDR3 has 12 amino acids.

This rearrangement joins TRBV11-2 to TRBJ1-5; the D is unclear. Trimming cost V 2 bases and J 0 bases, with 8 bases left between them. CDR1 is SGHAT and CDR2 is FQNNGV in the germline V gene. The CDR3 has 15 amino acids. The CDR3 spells CASSLTGSSNQPQHF. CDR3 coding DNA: TGTGCCAGCAGCTTAACGGGGTCTAGCAATCAGCCCCAGCATTTT.

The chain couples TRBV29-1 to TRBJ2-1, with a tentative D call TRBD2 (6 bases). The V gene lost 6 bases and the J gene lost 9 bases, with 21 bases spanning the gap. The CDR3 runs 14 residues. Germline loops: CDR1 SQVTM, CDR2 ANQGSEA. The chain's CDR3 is CSVPWGGHPTEQFF. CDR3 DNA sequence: TGCAGCGTCCCGTGGGGAGGACACCCGACTGAGCAGTTCTTC.

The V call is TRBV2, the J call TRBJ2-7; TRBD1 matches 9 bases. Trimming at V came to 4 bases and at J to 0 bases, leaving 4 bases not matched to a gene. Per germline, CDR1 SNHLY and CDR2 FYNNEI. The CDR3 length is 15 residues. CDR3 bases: TGTGCCAGCAGTGGACCGGGACAGGGCTCCTACGAGCAGTACTTC. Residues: CASSGPGQGSYEQYF.

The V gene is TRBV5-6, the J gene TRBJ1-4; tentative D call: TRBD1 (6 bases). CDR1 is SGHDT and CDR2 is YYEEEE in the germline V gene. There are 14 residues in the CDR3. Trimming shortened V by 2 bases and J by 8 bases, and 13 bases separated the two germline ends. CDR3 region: CASSFDRQAEKLFF. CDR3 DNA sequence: TGTGCCAGCAGCTTCGACAGACAGGCGGAAAAACTGTTTTTT.

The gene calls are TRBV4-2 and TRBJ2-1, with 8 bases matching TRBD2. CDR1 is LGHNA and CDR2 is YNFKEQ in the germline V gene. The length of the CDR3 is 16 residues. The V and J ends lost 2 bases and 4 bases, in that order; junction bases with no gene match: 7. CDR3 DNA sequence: TGTGCCAGCAGCCAAACGTCTAGCGGGCTTTACAATGAGCAGTTCTTC. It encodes CASSQTSSGLYNEQFF.

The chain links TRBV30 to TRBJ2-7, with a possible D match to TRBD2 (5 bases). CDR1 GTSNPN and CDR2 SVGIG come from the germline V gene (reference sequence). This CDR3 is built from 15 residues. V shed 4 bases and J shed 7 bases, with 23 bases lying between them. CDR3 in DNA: TGTGCCTGGAAAGACCGGGAAGTCATAGGTTTGGAGCAGTACTTC. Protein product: CAWKDREVIGLEQYF. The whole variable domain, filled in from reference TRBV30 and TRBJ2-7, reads SQTIHQWPATLVQPVGSPLSLECTVEGTSNPNLYWYRQAAGRGLQLLFYSVGIGQISSEVPQNLSASRPQDRQFILSSKKLLLSDSGFYLCAWKDREVIGLEQYFGPGTRLTVT.

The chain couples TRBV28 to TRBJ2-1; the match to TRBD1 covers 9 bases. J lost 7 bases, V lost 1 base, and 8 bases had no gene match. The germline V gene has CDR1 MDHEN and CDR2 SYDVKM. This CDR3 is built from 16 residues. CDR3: CASSLLEQGAKNEQFF. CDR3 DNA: TGTGCCAGCAGTTTATTGGAACAGGGGGCAAAAAATGAGCAGTTCTTC. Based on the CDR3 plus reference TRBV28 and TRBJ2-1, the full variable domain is DVKVTQSSRYLVKRTGEKVFLECVQDMDHENMFWYRQDPGLGLRLIYFSYDVKMKEKGDIPEGYSVSREKKERFSLILESASTNQTSMYLCASSLLEQGAKNEQFFGPGTRLTVL.

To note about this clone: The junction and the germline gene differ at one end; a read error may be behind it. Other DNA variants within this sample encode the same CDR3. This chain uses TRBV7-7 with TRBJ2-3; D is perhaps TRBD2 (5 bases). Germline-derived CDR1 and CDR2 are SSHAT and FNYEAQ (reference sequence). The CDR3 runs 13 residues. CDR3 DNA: TGTGCTAGCAGCTTAGGAGGAGCAGATACGCAGTATTTT. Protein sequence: CASSLGGADTQYF. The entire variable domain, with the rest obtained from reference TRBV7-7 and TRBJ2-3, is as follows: GAGVSQSPRYKVTKRGQDVTLRCDPISSHATLYWYQQALGQGPEFLTYFNYEAQPDKSGLPSDRFSAERPEGSISTLTIQRTEQRDSAMYRCASSLGGADTQYFGPGTRLTVL.

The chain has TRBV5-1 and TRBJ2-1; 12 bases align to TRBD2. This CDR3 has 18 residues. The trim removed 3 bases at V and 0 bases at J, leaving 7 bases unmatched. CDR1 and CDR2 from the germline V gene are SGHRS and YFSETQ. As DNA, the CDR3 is TGCGCCAGCAGCTCACGGCTAGCGGGAGGGAGCTCCTACAATGAGCAGTTCTTC. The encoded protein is CASSSRLAGGSSYNEQFF.

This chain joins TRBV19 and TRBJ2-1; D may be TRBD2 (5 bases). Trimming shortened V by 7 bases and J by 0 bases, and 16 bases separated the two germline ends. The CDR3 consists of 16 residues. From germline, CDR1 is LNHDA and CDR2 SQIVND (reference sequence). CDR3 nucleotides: TGTGCCAGTACCCCGGGATATGCGAGCTCCTACAATGAGCAGTTCTTC. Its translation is CASTPGYASSYNEQFF.

The CDR3 loop is CASSFEEASEKLFF. The CDR3 DNA reads TGCGCCAGCAGCTTCGAAGAGGCAAGTGAAAAACTGTTTTTT. The chain has TRBV5-1 and TRBJ1-4; D is undetermined. Germline-derived CDR1 and CDR2 are SGHRS and YFSETQ. Trimming removed 2 bases at V and 7 bases at J, with 12 bases between. The CDR3 extends over 14 amino acids.

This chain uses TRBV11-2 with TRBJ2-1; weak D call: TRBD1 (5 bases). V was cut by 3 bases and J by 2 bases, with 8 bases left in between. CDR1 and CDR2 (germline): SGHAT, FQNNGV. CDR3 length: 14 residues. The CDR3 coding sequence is TGTGCCAGCAGCTTTTCAGGGACCTACAATGAGCAGTTCTTC. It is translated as CASSFSGTYNEQFF.

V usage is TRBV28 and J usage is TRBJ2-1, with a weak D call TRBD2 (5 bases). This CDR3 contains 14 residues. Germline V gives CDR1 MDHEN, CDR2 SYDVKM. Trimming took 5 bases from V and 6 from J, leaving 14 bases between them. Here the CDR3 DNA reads TGTGCCAGCAGTCCCTCGGGATTCCCCAATGAGCAGTTCTTC. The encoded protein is CASSPSGFPNEQFF.

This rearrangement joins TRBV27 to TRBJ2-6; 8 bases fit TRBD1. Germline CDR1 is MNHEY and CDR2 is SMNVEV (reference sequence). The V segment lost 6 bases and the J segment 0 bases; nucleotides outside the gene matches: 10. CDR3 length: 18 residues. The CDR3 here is CASSYSGTGSSGANVLTF. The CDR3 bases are TGTGCCAGCAGCTATTCCGGGACAGGATCCTCTGGGGCCAACGTCCTGACTTTC.

The CDR3 protein is CASSLTSGTINEQFF. In DNA form, the CDR3 reads TGTGCCAGCAGCCTGACTAGCGGGACGATCAATGAGCAGTTCTTC. The chain links TRBV6-6 to TRBJ2-1; 11 bases fit TRBD2. This CDR3 comprises 15 residues. CDR1 and CDR2 from the germline V gene are MNHNY and SVGAGI (reference sequence). V dropped 6 bases and J dropped 6; count of bases not matched to a gene: 7.

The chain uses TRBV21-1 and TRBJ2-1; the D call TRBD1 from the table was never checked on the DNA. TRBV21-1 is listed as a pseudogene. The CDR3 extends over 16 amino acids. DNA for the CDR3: TGTGCCAGCAGCAAAGCCGACAGGGGACCCTACAATGAGCAGTTCTTC. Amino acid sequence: CASSKADRGPYNEQFF.

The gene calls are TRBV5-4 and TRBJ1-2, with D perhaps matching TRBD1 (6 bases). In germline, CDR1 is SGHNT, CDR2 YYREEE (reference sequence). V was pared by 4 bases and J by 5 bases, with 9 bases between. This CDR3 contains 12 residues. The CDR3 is CASSSQGYGYTF. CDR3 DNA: TGTGCCAGCAGCAGTCAGGGGTATGGCTACACCTTC. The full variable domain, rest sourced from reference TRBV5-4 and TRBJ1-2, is ETGVTQSPTHLIKTRGQQVTLRCSSQSGHNTVSWYQQALGQGPQFIFQYYREEENGRGNFPPRFSGLQFPNYSSELNVNALELDDSALYLCASSSQGYGYTFGSGTRLTVV.

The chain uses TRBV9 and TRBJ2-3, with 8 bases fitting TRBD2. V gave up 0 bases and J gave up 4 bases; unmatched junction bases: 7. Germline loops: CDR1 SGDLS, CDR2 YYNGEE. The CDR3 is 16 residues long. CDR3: CASSVVGGAPADTQYF. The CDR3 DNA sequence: TGTGCCAGCAGCGTAGTCGGGGGGGCTCCGGCAGATACGCAGTATTTT.

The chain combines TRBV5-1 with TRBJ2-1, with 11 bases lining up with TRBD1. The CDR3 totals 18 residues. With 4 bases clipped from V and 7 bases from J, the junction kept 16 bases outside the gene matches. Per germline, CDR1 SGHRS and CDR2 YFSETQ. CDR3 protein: CASSLAVMDRGQGNEQFF. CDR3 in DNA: TGCGCCAGCAGCCTGGCTGTTATGGACAGGGGGCAGGGGAATGAGCAGTTCTTC.

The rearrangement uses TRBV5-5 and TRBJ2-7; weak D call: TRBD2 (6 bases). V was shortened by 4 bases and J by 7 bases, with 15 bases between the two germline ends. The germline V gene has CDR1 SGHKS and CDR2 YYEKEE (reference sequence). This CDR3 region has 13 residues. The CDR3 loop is CASSLGLPLEQYF. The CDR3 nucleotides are TGTGCCAGCAGCCTGGGACTCCCGCTGGAGCAGTACTTC.

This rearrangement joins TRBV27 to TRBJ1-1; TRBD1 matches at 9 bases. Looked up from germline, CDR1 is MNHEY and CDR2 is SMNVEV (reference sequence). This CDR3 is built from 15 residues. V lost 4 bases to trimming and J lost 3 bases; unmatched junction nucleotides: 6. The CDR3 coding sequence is TGTGCCAGCAGTTCCACGGACAGGGGAGACACTGAAGCTTTCTTT. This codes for CASSSTDRGDTEAFF.